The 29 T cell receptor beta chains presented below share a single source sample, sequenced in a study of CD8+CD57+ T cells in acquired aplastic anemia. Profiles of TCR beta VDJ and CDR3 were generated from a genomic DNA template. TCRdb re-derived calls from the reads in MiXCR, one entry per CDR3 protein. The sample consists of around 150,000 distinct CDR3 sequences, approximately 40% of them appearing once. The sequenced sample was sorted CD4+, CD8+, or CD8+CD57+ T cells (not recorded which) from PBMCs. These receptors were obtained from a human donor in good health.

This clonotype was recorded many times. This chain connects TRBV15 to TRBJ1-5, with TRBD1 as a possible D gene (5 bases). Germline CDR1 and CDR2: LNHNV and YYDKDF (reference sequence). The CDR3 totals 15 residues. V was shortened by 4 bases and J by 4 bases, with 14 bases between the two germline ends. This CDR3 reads CATSISGFGNQPQHF. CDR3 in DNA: TGTGCCACCAGCATATCAGGGTTTGGAAATCAGCCCCAGCATTTT.

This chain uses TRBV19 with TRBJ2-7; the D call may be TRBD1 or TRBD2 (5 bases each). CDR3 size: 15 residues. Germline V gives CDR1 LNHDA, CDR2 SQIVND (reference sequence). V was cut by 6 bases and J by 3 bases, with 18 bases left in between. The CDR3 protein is CASRTAGTGIYEQYF. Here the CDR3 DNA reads TGTGCCAGTAGGACCGCCGGGACGGGGATCTACGAGCAGTACTTC. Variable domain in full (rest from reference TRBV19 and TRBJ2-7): DGGITQSPKYLFRKEGQNVTLSCEQNLNHDAMYWYRQDPGQGLRLIYYSQIVNDFQKGDIAEGYSVSREKKESFPLTVTSAQKNPTAFYLCASRTAGTGIYEQYFGPGTRLTVT.

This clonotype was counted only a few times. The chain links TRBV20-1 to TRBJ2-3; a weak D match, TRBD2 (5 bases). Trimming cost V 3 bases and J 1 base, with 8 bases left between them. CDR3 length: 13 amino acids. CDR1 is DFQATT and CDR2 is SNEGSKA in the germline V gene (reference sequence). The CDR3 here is CSARVSGTDTQYF. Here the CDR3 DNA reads TGCAGTGCTAGGGTTAGCGGCACAGATACGCAGTATTTT.

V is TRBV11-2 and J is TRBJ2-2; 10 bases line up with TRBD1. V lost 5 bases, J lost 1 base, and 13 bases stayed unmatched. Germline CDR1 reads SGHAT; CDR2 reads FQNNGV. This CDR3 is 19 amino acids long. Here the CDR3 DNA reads TGTGCCAGCAGCCGACGGGACAGGGGTTTTCAGGGGAACACCGGGGAGCTGTTTTTT. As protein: CASSRRDRGFQGNTGELFF.

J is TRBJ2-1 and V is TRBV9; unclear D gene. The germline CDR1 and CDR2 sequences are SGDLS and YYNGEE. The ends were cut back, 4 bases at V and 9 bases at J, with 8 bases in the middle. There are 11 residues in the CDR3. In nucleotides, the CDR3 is TGTGCCAGCAGCTCCCTGGGTGAGCAGTTCTTC. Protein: CASSSLGEQFF.

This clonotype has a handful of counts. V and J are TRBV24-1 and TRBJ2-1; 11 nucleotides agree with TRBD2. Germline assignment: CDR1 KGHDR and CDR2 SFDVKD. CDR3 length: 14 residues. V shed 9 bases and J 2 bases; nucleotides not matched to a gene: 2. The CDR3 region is CATVAGGPYNEQFF. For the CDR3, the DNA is TGTGCCACCGTAGCGGGAGGGCCCTACAATGAGCAGTTCTTC.

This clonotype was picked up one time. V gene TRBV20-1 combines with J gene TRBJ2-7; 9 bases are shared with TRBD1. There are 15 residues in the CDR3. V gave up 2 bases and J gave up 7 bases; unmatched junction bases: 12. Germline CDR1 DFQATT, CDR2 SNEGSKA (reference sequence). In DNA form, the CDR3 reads TGCAGTGCTAGAAGCGGACAGGGGACATCTGCGGAGCAGTACTTC. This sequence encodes CSARSGQGTSAEQYF.

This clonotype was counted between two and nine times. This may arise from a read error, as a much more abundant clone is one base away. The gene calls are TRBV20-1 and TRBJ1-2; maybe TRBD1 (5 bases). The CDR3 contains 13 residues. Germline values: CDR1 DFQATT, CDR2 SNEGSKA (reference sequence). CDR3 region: CSAAPIQGVGCTF. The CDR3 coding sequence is TGCAGTGCCGCACCTATCCAGGGTGTTGGCTGCACCTTC.

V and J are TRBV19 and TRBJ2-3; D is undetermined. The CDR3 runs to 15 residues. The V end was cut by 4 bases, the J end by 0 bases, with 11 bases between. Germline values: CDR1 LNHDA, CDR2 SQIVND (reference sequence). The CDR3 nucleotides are TGTGCCAGTAGTAAGAGACAACCTAGCACAGATACGCAGTATTTT. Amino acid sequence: CASSKRQPSTDTQYF.

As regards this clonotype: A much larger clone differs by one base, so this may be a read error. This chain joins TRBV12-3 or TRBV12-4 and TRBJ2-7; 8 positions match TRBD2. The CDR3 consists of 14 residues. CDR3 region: CASSPRTSTHEQHF. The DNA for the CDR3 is TGTGCCAGCAGTCCCCGGACTAGCACCCACGAGCAGCACTTC.

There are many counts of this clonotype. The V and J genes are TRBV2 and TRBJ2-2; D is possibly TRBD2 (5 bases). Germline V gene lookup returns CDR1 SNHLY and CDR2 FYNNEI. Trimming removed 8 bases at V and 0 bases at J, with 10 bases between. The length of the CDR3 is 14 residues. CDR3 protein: CASEELANTGELFF. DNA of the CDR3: TGTGCCAGCGAAGAACTAGCGAACACCGGGGAGCTGTTTTTT.

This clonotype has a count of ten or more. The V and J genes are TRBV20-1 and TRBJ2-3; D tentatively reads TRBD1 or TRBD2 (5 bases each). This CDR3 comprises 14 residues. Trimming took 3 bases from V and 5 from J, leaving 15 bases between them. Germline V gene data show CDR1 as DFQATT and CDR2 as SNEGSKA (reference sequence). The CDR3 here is CSASEGRSQDTQYF. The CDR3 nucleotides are TGCAGTGCTAGTGAGGGACGGAGTCAAGATACGCAGTATTTT.

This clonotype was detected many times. The CDR3, as DNA: TGTGCCAGCAGCCGCAGGGGGACTAGCGGGAGCGCCGGGGAGCTGTTTTTT. It yields the protein CASSRRGTSGSAGELFF. This chain connects TRBV2 to TRBJ2-2; TRBD2 agrees at 14 bases. The CDR3 is made up of 17 amino acids. V lost 6 bases, J lost 6 bases, and 9 bases stayed unmatched. Germline V gives CDR1 SNHLY, CDR2 FYNNEI.

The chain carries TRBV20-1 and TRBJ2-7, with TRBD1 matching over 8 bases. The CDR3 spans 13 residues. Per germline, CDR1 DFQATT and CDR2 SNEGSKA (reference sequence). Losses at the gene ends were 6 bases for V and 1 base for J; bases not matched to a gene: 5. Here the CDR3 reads CSATRTGSYEQYF. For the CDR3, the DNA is TGCAGTGCGACAAGGACAGGGTCCTACGAGCAGTACTTC.

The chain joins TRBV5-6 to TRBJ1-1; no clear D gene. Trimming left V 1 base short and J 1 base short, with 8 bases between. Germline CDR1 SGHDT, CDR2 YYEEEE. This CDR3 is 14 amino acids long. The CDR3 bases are TGTGCCAGCAGCTTGATACGGAGGAACACTGAAGCTTTCTTT. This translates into CASSLIRRNTEAFF.

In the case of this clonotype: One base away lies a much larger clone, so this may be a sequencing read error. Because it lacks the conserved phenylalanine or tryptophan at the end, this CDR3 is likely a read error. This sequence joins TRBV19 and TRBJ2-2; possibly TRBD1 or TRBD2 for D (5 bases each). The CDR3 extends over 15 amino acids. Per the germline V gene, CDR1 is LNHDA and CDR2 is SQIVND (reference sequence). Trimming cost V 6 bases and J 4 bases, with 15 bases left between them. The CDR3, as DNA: TGTGCCAGTAGCCGAGAGGGGTTTGGCACCGGGGAGCTGTTTCTT. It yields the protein CASSREGFGTGELFL.

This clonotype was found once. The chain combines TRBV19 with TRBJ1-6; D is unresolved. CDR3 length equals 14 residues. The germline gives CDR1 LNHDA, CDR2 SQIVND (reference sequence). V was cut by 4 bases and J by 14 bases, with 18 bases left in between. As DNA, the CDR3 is TGTGCCAGTAGTACGATCATTCAATCTGGCGCCCTCCACTTT. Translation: CASSTIIQSGALHF.

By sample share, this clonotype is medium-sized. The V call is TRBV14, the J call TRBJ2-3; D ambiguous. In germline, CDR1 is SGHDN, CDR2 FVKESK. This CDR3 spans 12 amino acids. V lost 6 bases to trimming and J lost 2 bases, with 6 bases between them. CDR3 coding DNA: TGTGCCAGCAGTCCCTTCACAGATACGCAGTATTTT. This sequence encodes CASSPFTDTQYF.

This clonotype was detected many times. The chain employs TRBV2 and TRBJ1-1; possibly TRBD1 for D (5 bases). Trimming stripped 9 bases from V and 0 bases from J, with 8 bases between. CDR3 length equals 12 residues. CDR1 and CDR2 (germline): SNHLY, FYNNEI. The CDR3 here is CARDNLNTEAFF. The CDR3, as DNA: TGTGCCAGGGACAACCTGAACACTGAAGCTTTCTTT.

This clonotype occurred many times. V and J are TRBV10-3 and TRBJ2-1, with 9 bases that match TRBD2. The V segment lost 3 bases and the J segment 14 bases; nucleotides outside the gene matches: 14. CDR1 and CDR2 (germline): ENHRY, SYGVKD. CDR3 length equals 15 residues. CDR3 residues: CAISDPVERGAKEFF. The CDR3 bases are TGTGCCATCAGTGACCCCGTTGAGCGGGGGGCAAAGGAGTTCTTC.

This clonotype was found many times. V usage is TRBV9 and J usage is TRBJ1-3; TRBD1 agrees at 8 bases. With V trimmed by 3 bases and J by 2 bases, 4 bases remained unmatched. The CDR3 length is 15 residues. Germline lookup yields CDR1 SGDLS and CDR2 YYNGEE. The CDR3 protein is CASSAGQGAGNTIYF. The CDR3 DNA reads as TGTGCCAGCAGCGCCGGACAGGGCGCTGGAAACACCATATATTTT. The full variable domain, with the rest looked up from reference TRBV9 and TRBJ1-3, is DSGVTQTPKHLITATGQRVTLRCSPRSGDLSVYWYQQSLDQGLQFLIQYYNGEERAKGNILERFSAQQFPDLHSELNLSSLELGDSALYFCASSAGQGAGNTIYFGEGSWLTVV.

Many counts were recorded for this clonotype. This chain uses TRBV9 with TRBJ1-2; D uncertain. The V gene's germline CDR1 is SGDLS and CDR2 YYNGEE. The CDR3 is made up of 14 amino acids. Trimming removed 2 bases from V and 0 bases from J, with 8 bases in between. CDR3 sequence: CASSVEEANYGYTF. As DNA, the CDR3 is TGTGCCAGCAGCGTTGAGGAAGCTAACTATGGCTACACCTTC. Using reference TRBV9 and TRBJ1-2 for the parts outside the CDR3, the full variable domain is DSGVTQTPKHLITATGQRVTLRCSPRSGDLSVYWYQQSLDQGLQFLIQYYNGEERAKGNILERFSAQQFPDLHSELNLSSLELGDSALYFCASSVEEANYGYTFGSGTRLTVV.

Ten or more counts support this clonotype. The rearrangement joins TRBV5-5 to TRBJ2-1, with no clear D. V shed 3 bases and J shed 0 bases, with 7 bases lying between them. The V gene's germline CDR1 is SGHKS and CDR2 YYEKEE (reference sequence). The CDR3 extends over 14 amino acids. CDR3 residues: CASSSMGSYNEQFF. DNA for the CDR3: TGTGCCAGCAGCTCCATGGGCTCCTACAATGAGCAGTTCTTC.

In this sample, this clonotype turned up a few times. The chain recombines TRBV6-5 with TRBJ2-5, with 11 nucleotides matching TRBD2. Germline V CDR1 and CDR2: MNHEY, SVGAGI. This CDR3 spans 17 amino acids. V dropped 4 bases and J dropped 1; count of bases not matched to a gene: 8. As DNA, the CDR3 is TGTGCCAGCAGTTCCCCTCGCCTAGCGGGGGGCCAAGAGACCCAGTACTTC. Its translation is CASSSPRLAGGQETQYF.

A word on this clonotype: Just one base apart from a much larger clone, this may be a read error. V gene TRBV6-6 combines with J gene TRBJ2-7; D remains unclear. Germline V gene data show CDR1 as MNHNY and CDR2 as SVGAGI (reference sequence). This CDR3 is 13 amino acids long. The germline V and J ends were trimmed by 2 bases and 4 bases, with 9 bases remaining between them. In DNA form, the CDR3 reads TGTGCCAGCAGTTACAACGACCGGTACGAGCAGTACTTC. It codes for CASSYNDRYEQYF.

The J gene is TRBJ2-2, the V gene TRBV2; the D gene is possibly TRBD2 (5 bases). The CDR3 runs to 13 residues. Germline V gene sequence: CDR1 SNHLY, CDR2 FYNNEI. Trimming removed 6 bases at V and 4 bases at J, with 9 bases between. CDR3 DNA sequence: TGTGCCAGCAGGGAGCGGCTCACCGGGGAGCTGTTTTTT. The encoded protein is CASRERLTGELFF.

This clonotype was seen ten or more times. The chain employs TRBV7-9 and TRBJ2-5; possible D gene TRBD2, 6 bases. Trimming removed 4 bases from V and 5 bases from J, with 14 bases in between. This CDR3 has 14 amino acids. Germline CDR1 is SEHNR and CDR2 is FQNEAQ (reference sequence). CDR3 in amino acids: CASSSDYLRETQYF. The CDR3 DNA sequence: TGTGCCAGCAGCTCGGACTACCTAAGGGAGACCCAGTACTTC.

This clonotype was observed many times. DNA of the CDR3: TGTGCCAGCAGCTTAGTTGGACAGGGTCGCTACGAGCAGTACTTC. This translates into CASSLVGQGRYEQYF. The J gene is TRBJ2-7, the V gene TRBV7-2; TRBD1 agrees at 8 bases. CDR3 size: 15 residues. CDR1 SGHTA and CDR2 FQGNSA come from the germline V gene. Losses at the gene ends were 1 base for V and 3 bases for J; bases not matched to a gene: 5.

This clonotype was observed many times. The CDR3 DNA follows: TGCAGCGCCTTAATAGGATTGGCAGATACGCAGTATTTT. It yields the protein CSALIGLADTQYF. V is TRBV29-1 and J is TRBJ2-3; D unresolved. Between the trimmed V and J ends, which lost 7 bases and 4 bases, there was a span of 15 bases. The CDR3 is 13 amino acids. Per germline, CDR1 SQVTM and CDR2 ANQGSEA.